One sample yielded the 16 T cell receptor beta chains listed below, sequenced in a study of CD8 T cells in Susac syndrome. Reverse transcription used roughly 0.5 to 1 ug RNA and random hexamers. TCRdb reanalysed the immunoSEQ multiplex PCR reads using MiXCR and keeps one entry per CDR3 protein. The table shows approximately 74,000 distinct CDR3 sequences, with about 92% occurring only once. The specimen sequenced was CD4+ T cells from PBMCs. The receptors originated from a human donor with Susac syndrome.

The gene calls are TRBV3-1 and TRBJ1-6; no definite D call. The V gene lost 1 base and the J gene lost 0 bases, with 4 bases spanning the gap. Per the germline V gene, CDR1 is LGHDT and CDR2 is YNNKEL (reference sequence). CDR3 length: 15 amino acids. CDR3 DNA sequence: TGTGCCAGCAGCCAAGGGTCCTCCTATAATTCACCCCTCCACTTT. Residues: CASSQGSSYNSPLHF.

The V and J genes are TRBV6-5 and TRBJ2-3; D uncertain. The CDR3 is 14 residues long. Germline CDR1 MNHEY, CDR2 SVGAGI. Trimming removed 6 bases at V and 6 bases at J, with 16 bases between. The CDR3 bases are TGTGCCAGCAGGGCTCGGCATGATATCGATACGCAGTATTTT. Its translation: CASRARHDIDTQYF.

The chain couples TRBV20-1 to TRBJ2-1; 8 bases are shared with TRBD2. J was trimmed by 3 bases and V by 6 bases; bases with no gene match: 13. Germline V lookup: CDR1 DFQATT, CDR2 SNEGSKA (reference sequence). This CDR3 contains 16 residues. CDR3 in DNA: TGCAGTGCCCGGGGCGGGCTAGCGGGTATCTACAATGAGCAGTTCTTC. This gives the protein CSARGGLAGIYNEQFF.

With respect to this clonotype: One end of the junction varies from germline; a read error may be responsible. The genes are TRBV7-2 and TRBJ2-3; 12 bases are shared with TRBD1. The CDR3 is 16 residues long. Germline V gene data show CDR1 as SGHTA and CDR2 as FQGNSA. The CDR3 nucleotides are TGTGCCAGCAGCTTACAAGGGACAGGGGGCACGGATACGCAGTATTTT. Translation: CASSLQGTGGTDTQYF.

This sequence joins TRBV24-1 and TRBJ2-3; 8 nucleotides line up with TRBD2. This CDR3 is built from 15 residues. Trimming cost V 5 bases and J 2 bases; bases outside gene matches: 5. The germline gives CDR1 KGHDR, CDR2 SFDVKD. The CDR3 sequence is CATSGRGGPTDTQYF. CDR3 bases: TGTGCCACCAGTGGACGGGGGGGACCCACAGATACGCAGTATTTT.

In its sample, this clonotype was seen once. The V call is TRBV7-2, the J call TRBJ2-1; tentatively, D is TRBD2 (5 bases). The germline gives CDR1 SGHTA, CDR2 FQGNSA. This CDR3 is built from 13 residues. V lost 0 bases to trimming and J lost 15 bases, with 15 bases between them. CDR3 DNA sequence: TGTGCCAGCAGCTTAGCTCTAGCTTACCCCCCGTTCTTC. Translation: CASSLALAYPPFF.

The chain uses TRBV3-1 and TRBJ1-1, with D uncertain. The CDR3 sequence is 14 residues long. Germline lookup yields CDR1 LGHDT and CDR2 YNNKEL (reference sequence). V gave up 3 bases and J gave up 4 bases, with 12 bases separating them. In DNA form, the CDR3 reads TGTGCCAGCAGCCAGTTGAACAGAGGCACTGAAGCTTTCTTT. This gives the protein CASSQLNRGTEAFF.

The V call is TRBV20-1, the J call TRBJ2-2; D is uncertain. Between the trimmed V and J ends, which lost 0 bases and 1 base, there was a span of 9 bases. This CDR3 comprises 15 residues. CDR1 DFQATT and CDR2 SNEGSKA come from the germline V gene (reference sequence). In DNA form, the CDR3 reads TGCAGTGCTAGAGAGGGCAAGCGGAACACCGGGGAGCTGTTTTTT. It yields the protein CSAREGKRNTGELFF.

The CDR3 region has the DNA TGTGCCAGCAGCTCCACCCGGGACTTCTACGAGCAGTACTTC. It codes for CASSSTRDFYEQYF. The chain carries TRBV7-9 and TRBJ2-7; maybe TRBD2 (6 bases). There are 14 residues in the CDR3. Germline values: CDR1 SEHNR, CDR2 FQNEAQ (reference sequence). V was trimmed by 4 bases and J by 3 bases, leaving 13 bases between them.

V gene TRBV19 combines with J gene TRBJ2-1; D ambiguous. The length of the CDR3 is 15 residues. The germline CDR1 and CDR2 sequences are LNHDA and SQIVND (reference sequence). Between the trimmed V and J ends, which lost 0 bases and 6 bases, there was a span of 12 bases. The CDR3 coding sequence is TGTGCCAGTAGTATAGATCTATTGGGAAGCAATGAGCAGTTCTTC. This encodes CASSIDLLGSNEQFF.

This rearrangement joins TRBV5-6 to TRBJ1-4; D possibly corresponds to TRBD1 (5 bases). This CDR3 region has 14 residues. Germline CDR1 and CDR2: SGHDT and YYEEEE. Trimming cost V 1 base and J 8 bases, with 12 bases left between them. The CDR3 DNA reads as TGTGCCAGCAGCTTGACCCCAGAGGGGGAAAAACTGTTTTTT. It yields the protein CASSLTPEGEKLFF.

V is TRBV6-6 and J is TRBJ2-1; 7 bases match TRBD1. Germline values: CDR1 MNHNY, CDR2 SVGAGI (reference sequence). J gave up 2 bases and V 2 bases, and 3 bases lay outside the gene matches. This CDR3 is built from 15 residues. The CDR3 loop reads CASSYLGGPYNEQFF. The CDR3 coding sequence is TGTGCCAGCAGTTACCTAGGGGGCCCCTACAATGAGCAGTTCTTC.

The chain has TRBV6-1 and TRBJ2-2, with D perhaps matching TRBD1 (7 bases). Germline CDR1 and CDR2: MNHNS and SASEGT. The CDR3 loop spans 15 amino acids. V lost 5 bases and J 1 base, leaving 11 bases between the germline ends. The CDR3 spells CASSRQGGNTGELFF. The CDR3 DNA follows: TGTGCCAGCAGTAGGCAGGGGGGGAACACCGGGGAGCTGTTTTTT.

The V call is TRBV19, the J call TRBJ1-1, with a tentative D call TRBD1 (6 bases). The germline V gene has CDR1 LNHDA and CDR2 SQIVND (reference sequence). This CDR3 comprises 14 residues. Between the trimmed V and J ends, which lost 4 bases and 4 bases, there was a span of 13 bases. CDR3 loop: CASSSAGVTTEAFF. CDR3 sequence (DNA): TGTGCCAGTAGTAGCGCAGGGGTCACCACTGAAGCTTTCTTT. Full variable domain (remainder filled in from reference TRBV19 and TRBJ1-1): DGGITQSPKYLFRKEGQNVTLSCEQNLNHDAMYWYRQDPGQGLRLIYYSQIVNDFQKGDIAEGYSVSREKKESFPLTVTSAQKNPTAFYLCASSSAGVTTEAFFGQGTRLTVV.

CDR3 nucleotide sequence: TGCAGCGTTCTTGGACTCTTGAACACTGAAGCTTTCTTT. Its translation is CSVLGLLNTEAFF. The chain links TRBV29-1 to TRBJ1-1; D not resolved. The CDR3 sequence is 13 residues long. Trimming took 5 bases from V and 0 from J, leaving 10 bases between them. Looked up from germline, CDR1 is SQVTM and CDR2 is ANQGSEA.

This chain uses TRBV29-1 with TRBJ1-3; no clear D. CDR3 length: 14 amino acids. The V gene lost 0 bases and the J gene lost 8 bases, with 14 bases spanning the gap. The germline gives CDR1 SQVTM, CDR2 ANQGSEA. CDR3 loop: CSVEELRLGYTIYF. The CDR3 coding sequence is TGCAGCGTTGAAGAACTGCGGCTCGGGTACACCATATATTTT.